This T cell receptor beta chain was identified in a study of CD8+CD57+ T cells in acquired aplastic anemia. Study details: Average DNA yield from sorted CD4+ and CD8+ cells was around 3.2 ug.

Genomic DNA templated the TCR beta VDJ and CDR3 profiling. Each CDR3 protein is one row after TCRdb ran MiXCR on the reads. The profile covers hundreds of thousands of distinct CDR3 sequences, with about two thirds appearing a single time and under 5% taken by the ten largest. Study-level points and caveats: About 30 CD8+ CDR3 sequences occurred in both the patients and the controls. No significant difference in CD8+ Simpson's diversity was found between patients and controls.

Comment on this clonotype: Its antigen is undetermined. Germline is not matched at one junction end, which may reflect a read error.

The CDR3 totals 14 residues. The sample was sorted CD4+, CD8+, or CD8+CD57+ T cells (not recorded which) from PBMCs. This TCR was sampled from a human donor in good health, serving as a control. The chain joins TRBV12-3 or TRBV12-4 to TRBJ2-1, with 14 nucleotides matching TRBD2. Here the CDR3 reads CATSGTSGSNEQFF. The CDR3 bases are TGTGCCACCAGTGGGACTAGCGGGAGTAATGAGCAGTTCTTC.